These T cell receptor beta chains were read from a single sample in a study of response to subunit inactivated influenza vaccine. MiXCR, applied by TCRdb to the RT-PCR reads, yields one record per CDR3 protein. The sample yields 800,000 or so distinct CDR3 sequences, about 20% seen once. The specimen was PBMCs from blood, collected less than 6 days after vaccination. These receptors originate from a man aged 45-60 years who received an inactivated influenza vaccine. Each CDR3 is given with its conserved first and last residue. A D gene is named only where the DNA matches it firmly. Clone sizes are given selectively: once, few, many, or a class where the clone is expanded.

D: NA
size: NA
V: TRBV7-2
J: TRBJ2-5
DNA: TGTGCCAGCAGCCGGATCCGGGACGCAGAGACCCAGTACTTC
CDR3: CASSRIRDAETQYF

D: NA
size: NA
V: TRBV24-1
J: TRBJ2-7
DNA: TGTGCCACCAGTGCCGGGGGATGGGAGCAGTACTTC
CDR3: CATSAGGWEQYF

D: NA
size: NA
V: TRBV29-1
J: TRBJ2-5
DNA: TGCAGCGTATACACCGAGACCCAGTACTTC
CDR3: CSVYTETQYF

D: NA
size: few
V: TRBV4-2
J: TRBJ2-5
DNA: TGTGCCAGCAGCCAGTCCAGCGGAGAGACCCAGTACTTC
CDR3: CASSQSSGETQYF

D: NA
size: NA
V: TRBV7-3
J: TRBJ2-7
DNA: TGTGCCAGCAGCCCAGGAGACTTCGGAACCTACGAGCAGTACTTC
CDR3: CASSPGDFGTYEQYF

D: TRBD1
size: NA
V: TRBV20-1
J: TRBJ1-2
DNA: TGCAGTGCTAGAGTGACAGGGATCTATGGCTACACCTTC
CDR3: CSARVTGIYGYTF

D: TRBD2
size: NA
V: TRBV20-1
J: TRBJ2-7
DNA: TGCAGTGCTAGAGATCAGCTAGCGGGAGTTTTCCCCTACGAGCAGTACTTC
CDR3: CSARDQLAGVFPYEQYF

D: TRBD2
size: NA
V: TRBV28
J: TRBJ2-3
DNA: TGTGCCAGCAGCGACCCGGGACTAGCGGGCACAGATACGCAGTATTTT
CDR3: CASSDPGLAGTDTQYF

D: TRBD1
size: NA
V: TRBV20-1
J: TRBJ2-7
DNA: TGCAGTGCTACCAAACGACAGGGAAGCCTGCAGTACTTC
CDR3: CSATKRQGSLQYF

D: NA
size: NA
V: TRBV5-1
J: TRBJ2-1
DNA: TGCGCCAGCGGAGCGAATGCGAATGAGCAGTTCTTC
CDR3: CASGANANEQFF

D: NA
size: NA
V: TRBV6-1
J: TRBJ2-2
DNA: TGTGCCAGCATTCCCCACTCGGCAGGGGCGTTCACCGGGGAGCTGTTTTTT
CDR3: CASIPHSAGAFTGELFF

D: TRBD1
size: few
V: TRBV6-5
J: TRBJ2-3
DNA: TGTGCCAGCAGTTGGACAGGGCTGACAGATACGCAGTATTTT
CDR3: CASSWTGLTDTQYF

D: NA
size: many
V: TRBV12-3/TRBV12-4
J: TRBJ2-3
DNA: TGTGCCAGCAGTTTATCCCCTTCGGGAGCCGGAGATACGCAGTATTTT
CDR3: CASSLSPSGAGDTQYF

D: TRBD1
size: many
V: TRBV5-1
J: TRBJ2-7
DNA: TGCGCCAGCAGCCTCACAGGGGAGAGCTCCTACGAGCAGTACTTC
CDR3: CASSLTGESSYEQYF

D: TRBD1
size: NA
V: TRBV5-1
J: TRBJ1-4
DNA: TGCGCCAGCAGCCCCTGGACAGGCTTGAATGAAAAACTGTTTTTT
CDR3: CASSPWTGLNEKLFF

D: NA
size: few
V: TRBV27
J: TRBJ2-7
DNA: TGTGCCAGCAGAGGGCAGGGAAGAGGGTCATTCTACGAGCAGTACTTC
CDR3: CASRGQGRGSFYEQYF

D: TRBD1
size: NA
V: TRBV5-4
J: TRBJ1-1
DNA: TGTGCCAGCAGCTGGGACAGTACTGACATGAACACTGAAGCTTTCTTT
CDR3: CASSWDSTDMNTEAFF

D: TRBD1
size: many
V: TRBV29-1
J: TRBJ1-5
DNA: TGCAGCGCCCAGACAGGGAATCAGCCCCAGCATTTT
CDR3: CSAQTGNQPQHF

D: NA
size: NA
V: TRBV28
J: TRBJ2-7
DNA: TGTGCCAGCAGTTTAGAGGACGCCCGGGGGTCCGAGCAGTACTTC
CDR3: CASSLEDARGSEQYF

D: TRBD1
size: NA
V: TRBV28
J: TRBJ2-2
DNA: TGTGCCAGCAGTTTATATGGTTTTCCCCGGGACAGGGGGCGCGACGCGAACACCGGGGAGCTGTTTTTT
CDR3: CASSLYGFPRDRGRDANTGELFF

D: TRBD1
size: NA
V: TRBV27
J: TRBJ2-1
DNA: TGTGCCAGCAGTCCGTCGGACAGGGTGGAGCAGTTCTTC
CDR3: CASSPSDRVEQFF

D: NA
size: once
V: TRBV13
J: TRBJ2-5
DNA: TGTGCCAGCAGCGGCCCCGTACACCCCTCTCAGGAGACCCAGTACTTC
CDR3: CASSGPVHPSQETQYF

D: NA
size: NA
V: TRBV5-6
J: TRBJ2-1
DNA: TGTGCCAGCAGCTTGTCTGGCGGCGGACCGCCGGGTGAGCAGTTCTTC
CDR3: CASSLSGGGPPGEQFF

D: NA
size: NA
V: TRBV6-2/TRBV6-3
J: TRBJ2-7
DNA: TGTGCCAGCAGGCCGGACAGACCCTACGAGCAGTACTTC
CDR3: CASRPDRPYEQYF

D: NA
size: few
V: TRBV7-8
J: TRBJ2-1
DNA: TGTGCCAGCAGCTTATATTTCGACTTGTTGGAGGTCAATGAGCAGTTCTTC
CDR3: CASSLYFDLLEVNEQFF

D: NA
size: NA
V: TRBV12-3/TRBV12-4
J: TRBJ2-3
DNA: TGTGCCTTCAGACGGCTATGGCCGGGGGCGCCAAAGTCGACAGATACGCAGTATTTT
CDR3: CAFRRLWPGAPKSTDTQYF

D: NA
size: NA
V: TRBV6-1
J: TRBJ1-1
DNA: TGTGCCAGCAGTCGAGAAGTGAACACTGAAGCTTTCTTT
CDR3: CASSREVNTEAFF

D: TRBD1
size: NA
V: TRBV27
J: TRBJ1-2
DNA: TGTGCCAGCAGTTTATCAGGGGGACAGGGCCTCGGCTACACCTTC
CDR3: CASSLSGGQGLGYTF

D: TRBD2
size: NA
V: TRBV5-1
J: TRBJ2-5
DNA: TGCGCCAGCAGCTTGGGTTGGAGCGGGAGGGTTACAGAGACCCAGTACTTC
CDR3: CASSLGWSGRVTETQYF